This T cell receptor beta chain was documented in a study of blood T cell repertoires in COVID-19. Authors' analysis steps: Estimated nucleated cell counts came from reference gene primer amplification. Sequencing used immunoSEQ multiplex PCR; TCRdb keeps in-frame clones, though not all of them. Clone size and the V and J calls come from that table; the DNA yielded D and trimming. Among nearly 250,000 clones, around nine tenths were seen once, and the ten largest hold around 1.5%. Germline values: CDR1 ENHRY, CDR2 SYGVKD. The CDR3 sequence is 17 residues long. Unmatched junction bases numbered 6, after V lost 4 bases and J lost 6 bases.

The receptor comes from a woman aged 55-69 years who had recovered from COVID-19. V gene TRBV10-3 combines with J gene TRBJ2-1, with 16 bases matching TRBD2. The sequencing input was peripheral blood. The CDR3 loop is CAISGGTSGGEANEQFF. The DNA for the CDR3 is TGTGCCATCAGTGGAGGGACTAGCGGGGGGGAAGCCAATGAGCAGTTCTTC.